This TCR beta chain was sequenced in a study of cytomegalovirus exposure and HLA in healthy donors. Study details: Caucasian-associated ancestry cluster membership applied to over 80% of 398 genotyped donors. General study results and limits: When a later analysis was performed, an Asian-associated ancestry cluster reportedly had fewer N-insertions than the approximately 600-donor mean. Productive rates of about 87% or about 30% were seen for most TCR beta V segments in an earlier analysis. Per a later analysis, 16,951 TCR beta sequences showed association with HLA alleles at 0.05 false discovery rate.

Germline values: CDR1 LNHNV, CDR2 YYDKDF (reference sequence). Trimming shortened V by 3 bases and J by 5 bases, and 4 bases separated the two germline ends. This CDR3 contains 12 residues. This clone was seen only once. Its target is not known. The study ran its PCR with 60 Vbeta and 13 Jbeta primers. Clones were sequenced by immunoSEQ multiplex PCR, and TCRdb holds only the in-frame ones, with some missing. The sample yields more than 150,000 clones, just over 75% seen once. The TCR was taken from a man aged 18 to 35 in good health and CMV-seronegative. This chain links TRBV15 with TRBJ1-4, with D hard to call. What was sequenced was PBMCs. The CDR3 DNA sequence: TGTGCCACCAGCAGCCTAAATGAAAAACTGTTTTTT. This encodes CATSSLNEKLFF.